This T cell receptor beta chain was sequenced in a study of T-cell memory formation after mild COVID-19. Study details: TCR clusters mostly belonged to single donors.

TCRdb reprocessed the 5' RACE reads with MiXCR, giving one entry per CDR3 protein. The table shows hundreds of thousands of distinct CDR3 sequences, with around 27% occurring only once. This clonotype was seen more than once but under ten times. The CDR3 contains 15 residues. After removal of 2 bases from V and 6 bases from J, the junction contained 7 bases not matched to a gene. From germline, CDR1 is MNHEY and CDR2 SMNVEV (reference sequence). The clonotype was recovered from an adult woman who had mild COVID-19 (a few samples of this study predate the infection). Cell type and time point are not known. This chain joins TRBV27 and TRBJ2-1, with TRBD2 identical over 7 bases. The source material was PBMCs or a T cell subset sorted from them (not recorded which). CDR3 in DNA: TGTGCCAGCAGTTTACTCCCTACGGGGGGCAATGAGCAGTTCTTC. This gives the protein CASSLLPTGGNEQFF.